The 19 T cell receptor beta chains given below trace back to one sample, sequenced in a study of blood T cell repertoires in COVID-19. This table comes from immunoSEQ multiplex PCR, and its TCRdb copy is limited to in-frame clones, with some not included. The sample carries about 220,000 clones, 80% to 85% recorded once. Material: peripheral blood. The receptors stem from a woman between 65 and 79 years old with COVID-19, enrolled during active disease.

V and J are TRBV28 and TRBJ1-2; perhaps TRBD1 as D (5 bases). The V and J ends lost 11 bases and 4 bases respectively, with 14 bases between them. Germline V lookup: CDR1 MDHEN, CDR2 SYDVKM. There are 12 residues in the CDR3. The CDR3 sequence: CAGFDRRYGYTF. For the CDR3, the DNA is TGTGCCGGTTTCGACAGACGCTATGGCTACACCTTC.

This clone has only one observation. This chain links TRBV5-6 with TRBJ2-2; TRBD1 agrees at 9 bases. The ends lost 4 bases at V and 5 bases at J; junction bases unmatched: 3. CDR1 SGHDT and CDR2 YYEEEE come from the germline V gene. The CDR3 is 14 residues long. The CDR3 nucleotides read TGTGCCAGCAGCGCGGGACAGGGTACCGGGGAGCTGTTTTTT. Protein: CASSAGQGTGELFF. The whole variable domain, remainder taken from reference TRBV5-6 and TRBJ2-2, is DAGVTQSPTHLIKTRGQQVTLRCSPKSGHDTVSWYQQALGQGPQFIFQYYEEEERQRGNFPDRFSGHQFPNYSSELNVNALLLGDSALYLCASSAGQGTGELFFGEGSRLTVL.

This CDR3 reads CASSRTGGFGNQPQHF. CDR3 DNA sequence: TGTGCCAGCAGTCGGACAGGGGGCTTTGGCAATCAGCCCCAGCATTTT. The chain links TRBV6-2 or TRBV6-3 to TRBJ1-5; 11 bases align to TRBD1. The CDR3 length is 16 residues. CDR1 and CDR2 from the germline V gene are MNHEY and SVGEGT. The ends lost 5 bases at V and 2 bases at J; junction bases unmatched: 5.

The chain is built from TRBV28 and TRBJ2-1; 8 nucleotides align to TRBD2. This CDR3 contains 16 residues. Trimming removed 6 bases from V and 0 bases from J; junction bases left unmatched: 7. Germline V lookup: CDR1 MDHEN, CDR2 SYDVKM. The CDR3 here is CASRVAGGFSYNEQFF. The CDR3 DNA follows: TGTGCCAGCAGGGTCGCGGGGGGATTCTCCTACAATGAGCAGTTCTTC.

The V and J genes are TRBV29-1 and TRBJ2-3; 8 bases are shared with TRBD2. Germline trimming cut 4 bases from V and 4 bases from J; bases unmatched to any gene: 4. The CDR3 length is 13 residues. Germline CDR1 is SQVTM and CDR2 is ANQGSEA. The CDR3 DNA is TGCAGCGTTGCGGGAGGGGGGGCAGATACGCAGTATTTT. Its translation is CSVAGGGADTQYF.

The rearrangement links TRBV5-8 to TRBJ1-2, with a tentative D call TRBD1 (6 bases). The V gene lost 1 base and the J gene lost 6 bases, with 13 bases spanning the gap. CDR1 SGHTS and CDR2 YDEGEE come from the germline V gene. This CDR3 is built from 14 residues. For the CDR3, the DNA is TGTGCCAGCAGCTTGAGGATCAGGGGTCATGGCTACACCTTC. It translates to CASSLRIRGHGYTF.

V is TRBV27 and J is TRBJ1-1; D is possibly TRBD1 (6 bases). Germline CDR1 reads MNHEY; CDR2 reads SMNVEV (reference sequence). V lost 3 bases to trimming and J lost 4 bases, with 21 bases between them. The CDR3 has 17 amino acids. CDR3 bases: TGTGCCAGCAGTTTCGGGGGGGCAGGACTACTTACCACTGAAGCTTTCTTT. It specifies CASSFGGAGLLTTEAFF.

The chain couples TRBV30 to TRBJ2-5, with TRBD1 matching over 12 bases. Germline values: CDR1 GTSNPN, CDR2 SVGIG (reference sequence). CDR3 length equals 20 residues. V was clipped by 1 base and J by 6 bases; unmatched bases: 21. The CDR3 protein is CAWSGRAGQGAQTPQKTQYF. The CDR3, as DNA: TGTGCCTGGAGTGGGCGTGCGGGACAGGGGGCGCAGACCCCCCAGAAGACCCAGTACTTC.

This clone was observed a single time. The rearrangement uses TRBV28 and TRBJ1-2; D might be TRBD1 (5 bases). The CDR3 is 14 residues long. In germline, CDR1 is MDHEN, CDR2 SYDVKM. V was pared by 6 bases and J by 0 bases, with 11 bases between. Here the CDR3 reads CASRTQGSNYGYTF. The DNA of the CDR3 is TGTGCCAGCAGGACCCAGGGCTCTAACTATGGCTACACCTTC.

The genes are TRBV28 and TRBJ2-7; TRBD2 matches 11 bases. The V gene end was trimmed by 1 base and the J gene end by 5 bases; junction bases not matched to a gene: 10. Per the germline V gene, CDR1 is MDHEN and CDR2 is SYDVKM. The CDR3 loop spans 17 amino acids. The CDR3 DNA sequence: TGTGCCAGCAGTTTATTCGGTACTAGCGGGAGTACCCACGAGCAGTACTTC. This translates into CASSLFGTSGSTHEQYF.

The chain recombines TRBV6-1 with TRBJ1-1, with no clear D. V lost 2 bases, J lost 4 bases, and 8 bases lay in between. CDR1 and CDR2 from the germline V gene are MNHNS and SASEGT. The CDR3 totals 13 residues. CDR3 DNA: TGTGCCAGCAGTGAACGGACTGGCACTGAAGCTTTCTTT. It yields the protein CASSERTGTEAFF.

V gene TRBV7-2 combines with J gene TRBJ2-5, with D unclear. Germline V CDR1 and CDR2: SGHTA, FQGNSA. This CDR3 has 14 residues. The V end lost 4 bases, the J end lost 5 bases, and 14 bases lay between the germline ends. Here the CDR3 reads CASSSSAKSETQYF. CDR3 DNA sequence: TGTGCCAGCAGCTCGTCTGCAAAGAGTGAGACCCAGTACTTC.

The chain links TRBV5-6 to TRBJ1-1, with D maybe TRBD1 (5 bases). This CDR3 contains 14 residues. The germline V gene encodes CDR1 SGHDT and CDR2 YYEEEE. V dropped 3 bases and J dropped 2 bases, with 11 bases sitting between them. CDR3 nucleotides: TGTGCCAGCAGCTACTGGGGGGTCAACACTGAAGCTTTCTTT. Protein sequence: CASSYWGVNTEAFF.

The table lists this clone with a few counts. The chain employs TRBV28 and TRBJ1-4, with 7 bases fitting TRBD1. With 5 bases clipped from V and 5 bases from J, the junction kept 5 bases outside the gene matches. This CDR3 has 14 residues. Germline-derived CDR1 and CDR2 are MDHEN and SYDVKM. The CDR3, as DNA: TGTGCCAGCAGTCCCGACAGGGCAAATGAAAAACTGTTTTTT. Translated: CASSPDRANEKLFF.

This clone was observed a handful of times. The chain combines TRBV29-1 with TRBJ1-1; D perhaps matches TRBD1 (6 bases). Germline lookup yields CDR1 SQVTM and CDR2 ANQGSEA. The CDR3 has 11 residues. V lost 7 bases and J 1 base, leaving 7 bases between the germline ends. The chain's CDR3 is CSGTANTEAFF. DNA of the CDR3: TGCAGCGGGACAGCGAACACTGAAGCTTTCTTT.

The V and J genes are TRBV15 and TRBJ2-1; weak D call: TRBD2 (6 bases). The germline gives CDR1 LNHNV, CDR2 YYDKDF (reference sequence). The CDR3 runs 16 residues. The ends were cut back, 1 base at V and 5 bases at J, with 15 bases in the middle. CDR3 DNA: TGTGCCACCAGCAGAGTCAACCGCCCGGGGGACAATGAGCAGTTCTTC. Residues: CATSRVNRPGDNEQFF.

V usage is TRBV5-1 and J usage is TRBJ1-2; 11 bases are a match to TRBD1. V lost 0 bases, J lost 8 bases, and 9 bases stayed unmatched. Germline lookup yields CDR1 SGHRS and CDR2 YFSETQ. The CDR3 has 16 residues. DNA for the CDR3: TGCGCCAGCAGCTTGGATATAGCCGGGACAGGGGGAGGCTACACCTTC. Protein: CASSLDIAGTGGGYTF. Full variable domain (rest looked up from reference TRBV5-1 and TRBJ1-2): KAGVTQTPRYLIKTRGQQVTLSCSPISGHRSVSWYQQTPGQGLQFLFEYFSETQRNKGNFPGRFSGRQFSNSRSEMNVSTLELGDSALYLCASSLDIAGTGGGYTFGSGTRLTVV.

The chain combines TRBV29-1 with TRBJ1-2, with 9 bases that match TRBD1. CDR1 is SQVTM and CDR2 is ANQGSEA in the germline V gene. The CDR3 contains 13 residues. Trimming cost V 5 bases and J 6 bases; bases outside gene matches: 7. This CDR3 reads CSVQDRGIHGYTF. Here the CDR3 DNA reads TGCAGCGTTCAGGACAGGGGTATTCATGGCTACACCTTC.

The chain uses TRBV10-3 and TRBJ2-1; 7 nucleotides match TRBD1. Germline CDR1 and CDR2: ENHRY and SYGVKD. The V gene end was trimmed by 4 bases and the J gene end by 1 base; junction bases not matched to a gene: 7. The CDR3 runs to 16 residues. The CDR3 DNA follows: TGTGCCATCAGTGCCTCGCAGGGGGAGTCCTACAATGAGCAGTTCTTC. It codes for CAISASQGESYNEQFF.